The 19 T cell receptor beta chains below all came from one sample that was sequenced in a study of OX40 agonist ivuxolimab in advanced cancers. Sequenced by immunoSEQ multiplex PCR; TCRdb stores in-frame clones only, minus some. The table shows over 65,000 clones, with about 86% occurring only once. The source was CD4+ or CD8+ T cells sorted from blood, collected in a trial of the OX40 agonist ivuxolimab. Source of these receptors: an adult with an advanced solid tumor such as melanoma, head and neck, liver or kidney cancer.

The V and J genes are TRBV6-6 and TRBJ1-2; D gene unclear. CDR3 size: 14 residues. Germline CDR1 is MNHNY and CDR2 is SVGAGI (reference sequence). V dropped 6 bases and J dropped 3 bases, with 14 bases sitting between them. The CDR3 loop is CASRPTQDDYGYTF. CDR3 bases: TGTGCCAGCAGACCAACCCAGGACGACTATGGCTACACCTTC.

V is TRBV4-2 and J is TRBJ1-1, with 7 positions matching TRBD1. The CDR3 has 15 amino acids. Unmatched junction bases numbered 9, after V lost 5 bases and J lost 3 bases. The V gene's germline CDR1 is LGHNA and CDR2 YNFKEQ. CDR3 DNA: TGTGCCAGCAGCTCAACACAGGGGACGCACACTGAAGCTTTCTTT. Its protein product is CASSSTQGTHTEAFF.

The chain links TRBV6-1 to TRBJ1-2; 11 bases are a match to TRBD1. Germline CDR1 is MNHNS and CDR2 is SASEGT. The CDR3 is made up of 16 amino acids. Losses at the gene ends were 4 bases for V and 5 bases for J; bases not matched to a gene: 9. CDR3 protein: CASSGTRDRGMYGYTF. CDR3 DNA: TGTGCCAGCAGTGGAACTAGGGACAGGGGGATGTATGGCTACACCTTC.

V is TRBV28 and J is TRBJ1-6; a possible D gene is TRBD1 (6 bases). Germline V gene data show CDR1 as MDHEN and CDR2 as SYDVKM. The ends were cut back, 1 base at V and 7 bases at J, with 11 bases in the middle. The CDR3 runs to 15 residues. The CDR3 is CASSLFQGRNSPLHF. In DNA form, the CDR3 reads TGTGCCAGCAGTTTATTTCAGGGGAGGAATTCACCCCTCCACTTT.

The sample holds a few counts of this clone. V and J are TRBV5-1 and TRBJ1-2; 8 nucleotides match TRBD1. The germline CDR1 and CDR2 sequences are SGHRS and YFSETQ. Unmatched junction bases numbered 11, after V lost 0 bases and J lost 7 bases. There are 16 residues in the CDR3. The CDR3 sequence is CASSLAAQGGSGGYTF. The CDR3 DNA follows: TGCGCCAGCAGCTTGGCCGCACAGGGGGGTTCAGGTGGCTACACCTTC.

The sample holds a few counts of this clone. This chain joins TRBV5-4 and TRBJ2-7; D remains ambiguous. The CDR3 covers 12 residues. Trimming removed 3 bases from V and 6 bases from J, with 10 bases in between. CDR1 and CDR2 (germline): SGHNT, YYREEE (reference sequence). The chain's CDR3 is CASSSKGGEQYF. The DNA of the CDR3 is TGTGCCAGCAGCTCGAAGGGCGGCGAGCAGTACTTC.

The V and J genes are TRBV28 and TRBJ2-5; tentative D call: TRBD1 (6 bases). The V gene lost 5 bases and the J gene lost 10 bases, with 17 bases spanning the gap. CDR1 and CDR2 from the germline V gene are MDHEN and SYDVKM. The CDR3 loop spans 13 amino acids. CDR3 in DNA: TGTGCCAGCAGTCCCGGGACACCCGGTATCCAGTACTTC. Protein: CASSPGTPGIQYF.

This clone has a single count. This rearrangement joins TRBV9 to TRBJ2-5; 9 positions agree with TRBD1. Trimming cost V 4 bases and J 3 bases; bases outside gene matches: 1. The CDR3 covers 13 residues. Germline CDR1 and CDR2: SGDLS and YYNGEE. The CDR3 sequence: CASSRDREETQYF. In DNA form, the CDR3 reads TGTGCCAGCAGCCGGGACAGGGAAGAGACCCAGTACTTC. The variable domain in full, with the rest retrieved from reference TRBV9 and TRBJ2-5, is DSGVTQTPKHLITATGQRVTLRCSPRSGDLSVYWYQQSLDQGLQFLIQYYNGEERAKGNILERFSAQQFPDLHSELNLSSLELGDSALYFCASSRDREETQYFGPGTRLLVL.

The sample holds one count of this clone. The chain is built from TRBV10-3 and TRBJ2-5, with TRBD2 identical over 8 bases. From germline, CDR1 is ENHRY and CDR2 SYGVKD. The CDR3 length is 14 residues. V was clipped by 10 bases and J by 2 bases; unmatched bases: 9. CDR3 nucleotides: TGTGCCACTGGCGGGGGGACTCTTCAAGAGACCCAGTACTTC. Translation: CATGGGTLQETQYF.

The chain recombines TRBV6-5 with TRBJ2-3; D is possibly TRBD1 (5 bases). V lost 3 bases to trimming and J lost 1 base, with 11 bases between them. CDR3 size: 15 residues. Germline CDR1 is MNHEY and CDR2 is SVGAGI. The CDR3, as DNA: TGTGCCAGCAGTTATCGGCTAGGGGGCACAGATACGCAGTATTTT. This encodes CASSYRLGGTDTQYF.

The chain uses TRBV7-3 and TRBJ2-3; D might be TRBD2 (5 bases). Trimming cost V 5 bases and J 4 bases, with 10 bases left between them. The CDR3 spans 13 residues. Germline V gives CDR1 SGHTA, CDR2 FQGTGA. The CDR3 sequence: CASSLIAPDTQYF. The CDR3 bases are TGTGCCAGCAGCCTAATAGCGCCAGATACGCAGTATTTT.

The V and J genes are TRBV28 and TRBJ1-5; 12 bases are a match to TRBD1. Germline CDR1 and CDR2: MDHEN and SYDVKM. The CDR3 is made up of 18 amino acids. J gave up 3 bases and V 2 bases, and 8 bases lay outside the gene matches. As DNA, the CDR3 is TGTGCCAGCAGTTTAACTCCGGGACAGGGGGCGGCCAATCAGCCCCAGCATTTT. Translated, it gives CASSLTPGQGAANQPQHF.

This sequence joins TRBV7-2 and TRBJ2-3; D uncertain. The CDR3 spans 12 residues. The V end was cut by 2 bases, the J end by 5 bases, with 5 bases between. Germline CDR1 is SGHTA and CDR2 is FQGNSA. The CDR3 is CASSLFKDTQYF. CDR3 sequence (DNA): TGTGCCAGCAGCTTATTCAAAGATACGCAGTATTTT. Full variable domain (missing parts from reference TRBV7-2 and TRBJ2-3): GAGVSQSPSNKVTEKGKDVELRCDPISGHTALYWYRQSLGQGLEFLIYFQGNSAPDKSGLPSDRFSAERTGGSVSTLTIQRTQQEDSAVYLCASSLFKDTQYFGPGTRLTVL.

The CDR3 here is CASSSGGQEYEQYF. CDR3 coding DNA: TGTGCCAGCAGTTCCGGGGGCCAGGAGTACGAGCAGTACTTC. This chain joins TRBV7-9 and TRBJ2-7; either TRBD1 or TRBD2 may supply D (6 bases each). The CDR3 runs to 14 residues. Trimming shortened V by 6 bases and J by 4 bases, and 16 bases separated the two germline ends. Germline CDR1 and CDR2: SEHNR and FQNEAQ (reference sequence).

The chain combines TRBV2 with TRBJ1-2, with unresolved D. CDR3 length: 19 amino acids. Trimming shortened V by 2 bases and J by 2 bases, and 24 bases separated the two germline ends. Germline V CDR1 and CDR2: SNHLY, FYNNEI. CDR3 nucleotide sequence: TGTGCCAGCAGTGAACCTACCGGGAGCAGCCCGCCTACAAACTATGGCTACACCTTC. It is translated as CASSEPTGSSPPTNYGYTF.

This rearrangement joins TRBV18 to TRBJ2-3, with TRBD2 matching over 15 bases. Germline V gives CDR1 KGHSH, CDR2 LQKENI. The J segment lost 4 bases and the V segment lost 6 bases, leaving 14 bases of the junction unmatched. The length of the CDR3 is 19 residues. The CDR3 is CASSPFDWTSGGAPDTQYF. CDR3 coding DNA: TGTGCCAGCTCCCCGTTCGATTGGACTAGCGGGGGGGCCCCAGATACGCAGTATTTT.

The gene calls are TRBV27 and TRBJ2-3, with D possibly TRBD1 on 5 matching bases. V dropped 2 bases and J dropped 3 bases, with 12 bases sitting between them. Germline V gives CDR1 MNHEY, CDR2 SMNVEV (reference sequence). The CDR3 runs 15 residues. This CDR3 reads CASSLRGGLTDTQYF. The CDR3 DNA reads TGTGCCAGCAGTTTAAGGGGTGGTTTGACAGATACGCAGTATTTT.

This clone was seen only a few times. CDR3 loop: CASSLATPGGTDTQYF. CDR3 bases: TGTGCCAGCAGCTTAGCGACCCCGGGGGGCACAGATACGCAGTATTTT. This chain uses TRBV7-2 with TRBJ2-3, with D possibly TRBD2 on 6 matching bases. With 0 bases removed from V and 1 base from J, the gap between germline ends came to 11 bases. Germline V gene lookup returns CDR1 SGHTA and CDR2 FQGNSA. The CDR3 consists of 16 residues. The entire variable domain, with the rest obtained from reference TRBV7-2 and TRBJ2-3, is as follows: GAGVSQSPSNKVTEKGKDVELRCDPISGHTALYWYRQSLGQGLEFLIYFQGNSAPDKSGLPSDRFSAERTGGSVSTLTIQRTQQEDSAVYLCASSLATPGGTDTQYFGPGTRLTVL.

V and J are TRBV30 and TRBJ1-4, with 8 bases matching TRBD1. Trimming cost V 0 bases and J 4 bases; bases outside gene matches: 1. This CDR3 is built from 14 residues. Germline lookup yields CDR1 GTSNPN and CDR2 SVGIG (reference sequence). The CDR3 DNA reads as TGTGCCTGGAGTGTACAGGGGGGTAATGAAAAACTGTTTTTT. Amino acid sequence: CAWSVQGGNEKLFF. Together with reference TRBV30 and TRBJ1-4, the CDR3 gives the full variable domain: SQTIHQWPATLVQPVGSPLSLECTVEGTSNPNLYWYRQAAGRGLQLLFYSVGIGQISSEVPQNLSASRPQDRQFILSSKKLLLSDSGFYLCAWSVQGGNEKLFFGSGTQLSVL.